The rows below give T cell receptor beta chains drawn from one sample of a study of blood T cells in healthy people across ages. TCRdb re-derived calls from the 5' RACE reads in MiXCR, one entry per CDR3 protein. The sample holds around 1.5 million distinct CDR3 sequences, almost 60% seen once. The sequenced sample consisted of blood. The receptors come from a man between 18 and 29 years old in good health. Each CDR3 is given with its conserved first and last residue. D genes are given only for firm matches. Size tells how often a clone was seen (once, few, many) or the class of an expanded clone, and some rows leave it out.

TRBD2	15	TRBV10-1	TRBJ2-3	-	TGCGCCAGCAGTGAGGCGGGGGGGCCCACAGATACGCAGTATTTT	CASSEAGGPTDTQYF
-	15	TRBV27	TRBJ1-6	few	TGTGCCAGCAGACTTACGGACTCGCGGGGTTCACCCCTCCACTTT	CASRLTDSRGSPLHF
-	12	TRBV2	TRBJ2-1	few	TGTGCCAGCAGTGGATTCGGTAGTGAGCAGTTCTTC	CASSGFGSEQFF
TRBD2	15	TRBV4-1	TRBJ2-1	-	TGCGCCAGCAGCCACCTAGCGGGGGGACAAGAGGAGCAGTTCTTC	CASSHLAGGQEEQFF
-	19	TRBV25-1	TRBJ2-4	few	TGTGCCAGCAGTGATGGGCGGGGACAGACTTCATTAGCCAAAAACATTCAGTACTTC	CASSDGRGQTSLAKNIQYF
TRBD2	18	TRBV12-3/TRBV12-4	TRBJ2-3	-	TGTGCCAGCAGTCCCGGGACTAGCGGGGGGCCTCACACAGATACGCAGTATTTT	CASSPGTSGGPHTDTQYF
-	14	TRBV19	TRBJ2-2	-	TGTGCCAGTACGCGCCTCTCGAACACCGGGGAGCTGTTTTTT	CASTRLSNTGELFF
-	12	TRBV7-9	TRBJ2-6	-	TGTGCCAGCAGATTCGGGGCCAACGTCCTGACTTTC	CASRFGANVLTF
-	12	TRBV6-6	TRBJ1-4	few	TGTGCCAGCGGGACGGTCAATGAAAAACTGTTTTTT	CASGTVNEKLFF
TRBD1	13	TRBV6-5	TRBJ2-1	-	TGTGCCAGCAGACCAACAGGGGGCGATGAGCAGTTCTTC	CASRPTGGDEQFF
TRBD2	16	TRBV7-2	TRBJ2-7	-	TGTGCCAGCAGCTTAGCGGGGGCGGGAGGGGCCCACGAGCAGTACTTC	CASSLAGAGGAHEQYF
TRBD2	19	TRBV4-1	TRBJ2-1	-	TGCGCCAGCAGACGAAAGACTAGCGGGAGAGGGTGGTCCTACAATGAGCAGTTCTTC	CASRRKTSGRGWSYNEQFF